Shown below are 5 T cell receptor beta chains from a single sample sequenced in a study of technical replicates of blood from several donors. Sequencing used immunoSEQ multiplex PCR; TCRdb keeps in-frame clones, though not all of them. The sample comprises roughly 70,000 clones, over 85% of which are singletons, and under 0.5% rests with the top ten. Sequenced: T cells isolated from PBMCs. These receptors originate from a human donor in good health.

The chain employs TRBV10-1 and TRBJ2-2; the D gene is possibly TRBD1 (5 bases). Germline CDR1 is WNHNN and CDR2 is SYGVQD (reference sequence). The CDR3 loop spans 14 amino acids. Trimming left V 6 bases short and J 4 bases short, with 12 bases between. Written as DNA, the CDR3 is TGCGCCAGCAGACAGGACGAGCTCACCGGGGAGCTGTTTTTT. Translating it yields CASRQDELTGELFF.

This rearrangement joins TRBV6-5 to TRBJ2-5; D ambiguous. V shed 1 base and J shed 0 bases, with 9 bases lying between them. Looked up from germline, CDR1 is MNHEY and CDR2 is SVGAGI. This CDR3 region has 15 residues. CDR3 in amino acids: CASSYFKTNQETQYF. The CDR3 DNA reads TGTGCCAGCAGTTACTTTAAGACAAACCAAGAGACCCAGTACTTC.

The DNA of the CDR3 is TGTGCCAGCAGTGATCTAGCGGGAGTCGAGCAGTACTTC. As protein: CASSDLAGVEQYF. V and J are TRBV2 and TRBJ2-7; 10 bases line up with TRBD2. Per the germline V gene, CDR1 is SNHLY and CDR2 is FYNNEI. This CDR3 spans 13 amino acids. Trimming took 3 bases from V and 6 from J; bases not matched to a gene: 2.

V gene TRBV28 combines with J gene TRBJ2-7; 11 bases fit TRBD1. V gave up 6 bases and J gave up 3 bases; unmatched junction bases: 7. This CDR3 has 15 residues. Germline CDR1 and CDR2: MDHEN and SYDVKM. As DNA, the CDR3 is TGTGCCAGCAGGCCCGGGACAGGGGGAGGCTACGAGCAGTACTTC. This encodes CASRPGTGGGYEQYF.

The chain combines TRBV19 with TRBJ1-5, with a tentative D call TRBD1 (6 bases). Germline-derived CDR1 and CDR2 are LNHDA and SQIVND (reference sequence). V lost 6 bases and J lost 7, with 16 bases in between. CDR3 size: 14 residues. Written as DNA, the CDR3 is TGTGCCAGTAGGCTCCCAGGGGAAGGGCAGCCCCAGCATTTT. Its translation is CASRLPGEGQPQHF.